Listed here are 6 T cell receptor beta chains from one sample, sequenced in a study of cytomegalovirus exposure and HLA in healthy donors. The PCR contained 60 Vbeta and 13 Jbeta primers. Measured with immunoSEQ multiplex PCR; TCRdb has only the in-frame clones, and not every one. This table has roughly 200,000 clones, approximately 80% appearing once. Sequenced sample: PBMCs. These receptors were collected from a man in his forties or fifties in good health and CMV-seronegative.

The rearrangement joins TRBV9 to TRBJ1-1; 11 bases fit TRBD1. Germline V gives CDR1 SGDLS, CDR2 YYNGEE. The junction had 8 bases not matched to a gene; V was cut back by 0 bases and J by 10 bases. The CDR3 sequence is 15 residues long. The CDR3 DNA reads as TGTGCCAGCAGCGTAGAGGGGAGGACAGGGGGCCCAGCTTTCTTT. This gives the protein CASSVEGRTGGPAFF.

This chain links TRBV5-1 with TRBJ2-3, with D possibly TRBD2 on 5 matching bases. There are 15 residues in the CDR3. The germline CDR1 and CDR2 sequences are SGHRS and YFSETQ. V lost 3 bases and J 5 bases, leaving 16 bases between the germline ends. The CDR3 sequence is CASSSSGKEGDTQYF. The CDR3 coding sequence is TGCGCCAGCAGCTCGTCGGGTAAAGAGGGAGATACGCAGTATTTT.

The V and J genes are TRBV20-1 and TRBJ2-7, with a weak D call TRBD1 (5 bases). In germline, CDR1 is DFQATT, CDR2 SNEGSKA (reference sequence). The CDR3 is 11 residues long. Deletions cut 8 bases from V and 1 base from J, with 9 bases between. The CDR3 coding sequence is TGCAGTTTCTCAGGGTCCTACGAGCAGTACTTC. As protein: CSFSGSYEQYF.

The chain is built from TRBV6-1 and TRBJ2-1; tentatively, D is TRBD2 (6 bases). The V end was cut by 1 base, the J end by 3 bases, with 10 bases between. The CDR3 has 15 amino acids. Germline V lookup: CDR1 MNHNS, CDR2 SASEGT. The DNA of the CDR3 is TGTGCCAGCAGTGAAGGAGGGGACTTCTACAATGAGCAGTTCTTC. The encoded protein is CASSEGGDFYNEQFF.

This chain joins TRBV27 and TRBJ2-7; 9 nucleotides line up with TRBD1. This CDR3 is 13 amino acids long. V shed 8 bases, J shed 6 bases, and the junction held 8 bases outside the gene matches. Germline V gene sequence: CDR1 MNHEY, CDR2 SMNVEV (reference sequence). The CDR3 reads CASGDRGYSEQYF. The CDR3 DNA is TGTGCCAGCGGAGACAGGGGGTACTCCGAGCAGTACTTC.

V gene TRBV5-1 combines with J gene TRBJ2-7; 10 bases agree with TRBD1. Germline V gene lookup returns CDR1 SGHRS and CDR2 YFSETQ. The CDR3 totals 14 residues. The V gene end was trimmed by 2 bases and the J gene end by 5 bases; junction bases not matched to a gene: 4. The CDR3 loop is CASSFRDRGDEQYF. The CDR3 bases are TGCGCCAGCAGCTTTCGGGACAGGGGCGACGAGCAGTACTTC. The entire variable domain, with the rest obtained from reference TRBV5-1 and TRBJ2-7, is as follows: KAGVTQTPRYLIKTRGQQVTLSCSPISGHRSVSWYQQTPGQGLQFLFEYFSETQRNKGNFPGRFSGRQFSNSRSEMNVSTLELGDSALYLCASSFRDRGDEQYFGPGTRLTVT.